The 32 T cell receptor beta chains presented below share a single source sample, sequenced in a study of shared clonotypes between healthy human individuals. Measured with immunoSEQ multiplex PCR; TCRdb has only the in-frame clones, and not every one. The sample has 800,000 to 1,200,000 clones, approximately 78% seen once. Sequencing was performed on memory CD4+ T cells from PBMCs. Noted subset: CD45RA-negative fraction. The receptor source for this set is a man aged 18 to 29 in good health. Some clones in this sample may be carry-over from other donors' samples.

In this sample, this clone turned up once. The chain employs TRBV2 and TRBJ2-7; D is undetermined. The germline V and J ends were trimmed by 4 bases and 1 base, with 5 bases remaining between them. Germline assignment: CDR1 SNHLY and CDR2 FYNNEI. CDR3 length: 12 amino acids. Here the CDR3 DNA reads TGTGCCAGCAGTGGACGGTCCTACGAGCAGTACTTC. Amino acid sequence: CASSGRSYEQYF. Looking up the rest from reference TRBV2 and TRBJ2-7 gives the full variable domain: EPEVTQTPSHQVTQMGQEVILRCVPISNHLYFYWYRQILGQKVEFLVSFYNNEISEKSEIFDDQFSVERPDGSNFTLKIRSTKLEDSAMYFCASSGRSYEQYFGPGTRLTVT.

CDR3: CASSSHTLAKNIQYF. The CDR3 region has the DNA TGTGCCAGCAGTTCCCACACATTAGCCAAAAACATTCAGTACTTC. This chain links TRBV27 with TRBJ2-4; no clear D. Trimming took off 4 bases at V and 0 bases at J, with 10 bases between the two ends. CDR1 is MNHEY and CDR2 is SMNVEV in the germline V gene (reference sequence). This CDR3 comprises 15 residues.

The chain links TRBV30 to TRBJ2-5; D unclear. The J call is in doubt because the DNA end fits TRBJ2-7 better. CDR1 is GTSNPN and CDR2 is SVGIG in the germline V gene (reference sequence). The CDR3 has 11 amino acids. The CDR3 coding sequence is TGTGCCTGGAGTGACAACTACGAGCAGTACTTC. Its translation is CAWSDNYEQYF.

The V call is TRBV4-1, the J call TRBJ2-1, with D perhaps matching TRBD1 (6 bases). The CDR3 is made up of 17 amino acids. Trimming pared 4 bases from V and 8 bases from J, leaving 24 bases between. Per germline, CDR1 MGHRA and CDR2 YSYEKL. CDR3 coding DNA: TGCGCCAGCAGCCGGGGGCCTCTAGGGCCTATTGAGGATGAGCAGTTCTTC. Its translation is CASSRGPLGPIEDEQFF.

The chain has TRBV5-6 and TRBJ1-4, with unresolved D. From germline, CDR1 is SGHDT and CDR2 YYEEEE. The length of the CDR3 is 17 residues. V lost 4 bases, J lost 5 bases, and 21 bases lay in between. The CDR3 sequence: CASSLSSPSSLNEKLFF. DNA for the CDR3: TGTGCCAGCAGCCTCTCCTCTCCCAGCTCCCTGAATGAAAAACTGTTTTTT.

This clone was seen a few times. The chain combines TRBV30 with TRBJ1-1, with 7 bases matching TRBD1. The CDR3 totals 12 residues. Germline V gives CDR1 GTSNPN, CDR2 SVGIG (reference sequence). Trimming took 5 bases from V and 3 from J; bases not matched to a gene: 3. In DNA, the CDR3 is TGTGCCTGGTGGGACAGAGACACTGAAGCTTTCTTT. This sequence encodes CAWWDRDTEAFF.

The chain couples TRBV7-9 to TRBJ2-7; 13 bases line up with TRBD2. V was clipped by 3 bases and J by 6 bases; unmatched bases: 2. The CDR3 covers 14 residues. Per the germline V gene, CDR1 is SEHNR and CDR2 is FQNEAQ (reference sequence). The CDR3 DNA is TGTGCCAGCAGCTTCGGGACTAGCGGGGCCGAGCAGTACTTC. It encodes CASSFGTSGAEQYF.

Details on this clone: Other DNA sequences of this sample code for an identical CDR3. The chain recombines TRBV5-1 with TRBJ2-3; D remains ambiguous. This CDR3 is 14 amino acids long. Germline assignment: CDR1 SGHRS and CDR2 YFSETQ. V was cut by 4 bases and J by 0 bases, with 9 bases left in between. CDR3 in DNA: TGCGCCAGCAGCCTCAGCGATAGCACAGATACGCAGTATTTT. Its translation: CASSLSDSTDTQYF.

CDR3 amino acids: CATTMGDTQYF. CDR3 in DNA: TGTGCCACTACAATGGGAGATACGCAGTATTTT. The chain recombines TRBV6-1 with TRBJ2-3; D gene unclear. CDR1 and CDR2 from the germline V gene are MNHNS and SASEGT. Trimming left V 10 bases short and J 5 bases short, with 10 bases between. The CDR3 has 11 amino acids.

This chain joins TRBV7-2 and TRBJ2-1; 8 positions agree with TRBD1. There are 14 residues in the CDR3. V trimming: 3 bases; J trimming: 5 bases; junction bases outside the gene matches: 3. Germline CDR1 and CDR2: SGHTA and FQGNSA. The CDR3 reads CASSFGQGNNEQFF. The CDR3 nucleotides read TGTGCCAGCAGCTTCGGACAGGGCAACAATGAGCAGTTCTTC.

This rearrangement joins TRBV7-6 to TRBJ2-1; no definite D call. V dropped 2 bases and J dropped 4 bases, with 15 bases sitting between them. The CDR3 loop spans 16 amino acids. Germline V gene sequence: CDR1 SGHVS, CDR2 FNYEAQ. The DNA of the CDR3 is TGTGCCAGCAGCTTAATCTTGGGCAGAGATTACAATGAGCAGTTCTTC. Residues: CASSLILGRDYNEQFF.

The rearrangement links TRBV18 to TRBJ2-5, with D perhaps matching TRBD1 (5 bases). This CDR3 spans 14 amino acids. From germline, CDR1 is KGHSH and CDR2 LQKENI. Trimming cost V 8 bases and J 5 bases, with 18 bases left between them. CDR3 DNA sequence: TGTGCCAGCCTACCGCTCGGTGGGGCGGAGACCCAGTACTTC. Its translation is CASLPLGGAETQYF.

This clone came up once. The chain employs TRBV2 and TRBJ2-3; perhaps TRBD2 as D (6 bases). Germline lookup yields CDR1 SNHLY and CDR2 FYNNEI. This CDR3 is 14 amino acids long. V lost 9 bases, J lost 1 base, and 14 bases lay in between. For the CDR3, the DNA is TGTGCCAGTGGACTATTCCAAGGCACAGATACGCAGTATTTT. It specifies CASGLFQGTDTQYF. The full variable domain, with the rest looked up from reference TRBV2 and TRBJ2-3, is EPEVTQTPSHQVTQMGQEVILRCVPISNHLYFYWYRQILGQKVEFLVSFYNNEISEKSEIFDDQFSVERPDGSNFTLKIRSTKLEDSAMYFCASGLFQGTDTQYFGPGTRLTVL.

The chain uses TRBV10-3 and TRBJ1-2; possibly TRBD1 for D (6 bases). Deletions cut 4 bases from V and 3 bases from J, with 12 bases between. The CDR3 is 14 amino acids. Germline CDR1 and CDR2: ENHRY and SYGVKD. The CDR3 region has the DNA TGTGCCATCAGTGTGTTGGGGGCATACTATGGCTACACCTTC. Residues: CAISVLGAYYGYTF.

CDR3 sequence (DNA): TGTGCCAGCAGCGCTTCTCCAGGGGCCCATTGGATGAACACTGAAGCTTTCTTT. It yields the protein CASSASPGAHWMNTEAFF. This sequence joins TRBV5-4 and TRBJ1-1; tentative D call: TRBD1 (6 bases). CDR3 length: 18 amino acids. Trimming shortened V by 4 bases and J by 0 bases, and 22 bases separated the two germline ends. CDR1 SGHNT and CDR2 YYREEE come from the germline V gene (reference sequence).

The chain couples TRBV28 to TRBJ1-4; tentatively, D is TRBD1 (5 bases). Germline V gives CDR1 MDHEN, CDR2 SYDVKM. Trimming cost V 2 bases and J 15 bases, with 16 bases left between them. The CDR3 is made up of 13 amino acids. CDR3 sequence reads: CASSLNAGQRVFF. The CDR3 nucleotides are TGTGCCAGCAGTTTAAATGCAGGGCAAAGGGTGTTTTTT.

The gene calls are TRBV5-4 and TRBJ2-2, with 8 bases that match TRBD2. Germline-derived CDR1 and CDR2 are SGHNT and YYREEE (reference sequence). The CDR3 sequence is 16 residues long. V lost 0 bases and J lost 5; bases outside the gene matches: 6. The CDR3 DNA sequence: TGTGCCAGCAGCTTGGGAACTAGCGGACCTACCGGGGAGCTGTTTTTT. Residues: CASSLGTSGPTGELFF.

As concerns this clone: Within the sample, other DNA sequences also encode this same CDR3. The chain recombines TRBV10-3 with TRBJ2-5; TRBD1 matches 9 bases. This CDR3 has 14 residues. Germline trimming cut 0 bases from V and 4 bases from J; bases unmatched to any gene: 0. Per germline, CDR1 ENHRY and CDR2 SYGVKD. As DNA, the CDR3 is TGTGCCATCAGTGAGTCGACAGGGGGAGAGACCCAGTACTTC. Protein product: CAISESTGGETQYF.

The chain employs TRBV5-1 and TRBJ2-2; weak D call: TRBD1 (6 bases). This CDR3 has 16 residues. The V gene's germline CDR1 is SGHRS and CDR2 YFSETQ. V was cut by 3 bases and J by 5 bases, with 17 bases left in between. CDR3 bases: TGCGCCAGCAGCTACCAACAGGGATTGAGAACCGGGGAGCTGTTTTTT. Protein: CASSYQQGLRTGELFF.

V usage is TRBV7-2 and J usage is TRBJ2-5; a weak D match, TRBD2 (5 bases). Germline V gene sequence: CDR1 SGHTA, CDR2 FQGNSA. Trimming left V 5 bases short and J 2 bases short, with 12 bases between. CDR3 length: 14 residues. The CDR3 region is CASSRAGPQETQYF. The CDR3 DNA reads TGTGCCAGCAGCCGCGCGGGCCCACAAGAGACCCAGTACTTC.

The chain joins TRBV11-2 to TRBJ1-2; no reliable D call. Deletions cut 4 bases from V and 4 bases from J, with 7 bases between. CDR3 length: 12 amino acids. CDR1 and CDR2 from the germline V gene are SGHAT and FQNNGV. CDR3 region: CASSSESYGYTF. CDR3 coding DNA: TGTGCCAGCAGCTCTGAGAGCTATGGCTACACCTTC.

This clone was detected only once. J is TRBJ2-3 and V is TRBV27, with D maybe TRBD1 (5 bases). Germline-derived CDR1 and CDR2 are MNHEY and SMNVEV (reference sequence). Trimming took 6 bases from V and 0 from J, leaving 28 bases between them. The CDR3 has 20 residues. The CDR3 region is CASRRHPTVLITTSTDTQYF. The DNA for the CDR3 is TGTGCCAGCAGACGGCACCCGACAGTATTGATTACTACTAGCACAGATACGCAGTATTTT.

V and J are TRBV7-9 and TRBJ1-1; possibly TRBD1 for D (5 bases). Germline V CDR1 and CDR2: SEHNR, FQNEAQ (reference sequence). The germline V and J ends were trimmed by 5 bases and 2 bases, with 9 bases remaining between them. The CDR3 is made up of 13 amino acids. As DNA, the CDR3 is TGTGCCAGCAGCGCAGGACACAACACTGAAGCTTTCTTT. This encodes CASSAGHNTEAFF. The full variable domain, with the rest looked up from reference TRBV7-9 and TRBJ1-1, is DTGVSQNPRHKITKRGQNVTFRCDPISEHNRLYWYRQTLGQGPEFLTYFQNEAQLEKSRLLSDRFSAERPKGSFSTLEIQRTEQGDSAMYLCASSAGHNTEAFFGQGTRLTVV.

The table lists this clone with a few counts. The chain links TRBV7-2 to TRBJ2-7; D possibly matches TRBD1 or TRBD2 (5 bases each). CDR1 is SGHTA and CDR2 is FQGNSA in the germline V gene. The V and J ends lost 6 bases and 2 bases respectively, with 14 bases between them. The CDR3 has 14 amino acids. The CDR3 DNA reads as TGTGCCAGCAGTTGGGACCGGGGTCCCTACGAGCAGTACTTC. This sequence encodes CASSWDRGPYEQYF.

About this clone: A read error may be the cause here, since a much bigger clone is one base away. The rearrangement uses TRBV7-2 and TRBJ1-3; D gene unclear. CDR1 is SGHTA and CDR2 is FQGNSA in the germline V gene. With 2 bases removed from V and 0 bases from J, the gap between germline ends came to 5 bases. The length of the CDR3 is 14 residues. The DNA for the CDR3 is TGTGCCAGCAGCTTAACAGACTCTGGAAACACCATATATTTT. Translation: CASSLTDSGNTIYF.

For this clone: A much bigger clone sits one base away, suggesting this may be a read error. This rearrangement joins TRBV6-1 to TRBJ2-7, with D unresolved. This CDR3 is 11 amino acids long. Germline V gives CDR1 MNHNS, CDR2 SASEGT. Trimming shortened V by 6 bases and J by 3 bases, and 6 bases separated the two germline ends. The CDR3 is CASRSYYEQYF. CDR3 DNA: TGTGCCAGCAGATCCTACTACGAGCAGTACTTC.

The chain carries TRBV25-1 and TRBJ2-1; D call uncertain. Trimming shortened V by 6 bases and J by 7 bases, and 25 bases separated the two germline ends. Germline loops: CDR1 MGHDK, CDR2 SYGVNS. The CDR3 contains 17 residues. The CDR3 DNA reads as TGTGCCAGCAGGACGGAAAAAGGTAGTGGGATGGGGAATGAGCAGTTCTTC. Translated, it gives CASRTEKGSGMGNEQFF.

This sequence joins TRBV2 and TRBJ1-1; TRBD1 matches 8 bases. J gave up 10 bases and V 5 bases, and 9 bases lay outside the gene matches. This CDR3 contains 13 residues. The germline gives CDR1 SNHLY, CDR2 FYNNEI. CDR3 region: CASSSQGVQGAFF. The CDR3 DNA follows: TGTGCCAGCAGTTCACAGGGGGTCCAGGGAGCTTTCTTT.

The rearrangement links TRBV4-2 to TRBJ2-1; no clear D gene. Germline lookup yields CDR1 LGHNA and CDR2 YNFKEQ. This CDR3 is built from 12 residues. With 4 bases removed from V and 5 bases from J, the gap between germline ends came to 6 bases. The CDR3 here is CASSRQNNEQFF. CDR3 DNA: TGTGCCAGCAGCCGACAAAACAATGAGCAGTTCTTC.

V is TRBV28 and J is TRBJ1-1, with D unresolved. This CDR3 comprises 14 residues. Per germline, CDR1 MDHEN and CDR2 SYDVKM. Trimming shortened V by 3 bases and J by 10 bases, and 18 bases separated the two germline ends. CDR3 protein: CASSFGWDPGGAFF. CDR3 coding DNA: TGTGCCAGCAGTTTCGGGTGGGATCCGGGAGGAGCTTTCTTT.

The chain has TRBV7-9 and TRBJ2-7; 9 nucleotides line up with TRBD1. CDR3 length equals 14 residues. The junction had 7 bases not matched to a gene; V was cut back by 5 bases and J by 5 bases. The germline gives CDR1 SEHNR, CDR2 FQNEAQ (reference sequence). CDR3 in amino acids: CASSTGQGSHEQYF. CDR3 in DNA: TGTGCCAGCAGCACGGGACAGGGTTCCCACGAGCAGTACTTC.

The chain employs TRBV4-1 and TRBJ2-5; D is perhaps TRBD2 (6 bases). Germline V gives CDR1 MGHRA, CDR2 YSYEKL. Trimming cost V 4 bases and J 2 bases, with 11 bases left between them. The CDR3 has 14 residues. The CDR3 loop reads CASSLGEAQETQYF. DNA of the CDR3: TGCGCCAGCAGCCTGGGGGAGGCTCAAGAGACCCAGTACTTC.